The source of this T cell receptor (beta chain) is a study of CD8 T cells in ankylosing spondylitis. Study conclusions and caveats: Blood from ankylosing spondylitis patients appeared to carry a characteristic roughly 8-variant TCR beta motif.

Worth noting for this clonotype: The antigen remains unidentified.

TCRdb re-called the 5' RACE reads through MiXCR, storing one row per CDR3 protein. This repertoire shows approximately 550,000 distinct CDR3 sequences, more than 9.5% found once; its top ten account for under 7.5%. Germline V CDR1 and CDR2: SEHNR, FQNEAQ (reference sequence). V lost 4 bases, J lost 12 bases, and 12 bases lay in between. The CDR3 sequence is 12 residues long. This TCR was sampled from a male donor with ankylosing spondylitis. Sequenced sample: blood, either unsorted or a sorted T cell fraction (not recorded which). The rearrangement links TRBV7-9 to TRBJ1-4; TRBD1 might be the D (6 bases). The DNA of the CDR3 is TGTGCCAGCAGCTCGGGACAAGCGGAACTGTTTTTT. It is translated as CASSSGQAELFF.